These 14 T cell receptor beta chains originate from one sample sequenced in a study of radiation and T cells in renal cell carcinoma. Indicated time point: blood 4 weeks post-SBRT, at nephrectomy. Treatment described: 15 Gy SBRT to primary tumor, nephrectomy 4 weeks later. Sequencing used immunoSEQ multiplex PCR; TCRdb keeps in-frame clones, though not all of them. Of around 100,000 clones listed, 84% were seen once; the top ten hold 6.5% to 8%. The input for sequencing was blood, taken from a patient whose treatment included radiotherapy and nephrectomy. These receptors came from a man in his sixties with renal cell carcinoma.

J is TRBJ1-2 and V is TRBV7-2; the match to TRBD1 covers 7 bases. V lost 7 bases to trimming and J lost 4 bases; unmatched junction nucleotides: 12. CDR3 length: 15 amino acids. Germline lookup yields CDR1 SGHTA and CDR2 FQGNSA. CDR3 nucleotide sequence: TGTGCCAGCAACGAGAGACAGGGCCTTCGCTATGGCTACACCTTC. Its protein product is CASNERQGLRYGYTF.

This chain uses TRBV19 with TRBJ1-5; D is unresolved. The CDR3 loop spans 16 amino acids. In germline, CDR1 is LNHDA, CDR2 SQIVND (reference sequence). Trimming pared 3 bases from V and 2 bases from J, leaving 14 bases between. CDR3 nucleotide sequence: TGTGCCAGTAGTATCCCCCAACGGTCGGGCAATCAGCCCCAGCATTTT. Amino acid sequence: CASSIPQRSGNQPQHF.

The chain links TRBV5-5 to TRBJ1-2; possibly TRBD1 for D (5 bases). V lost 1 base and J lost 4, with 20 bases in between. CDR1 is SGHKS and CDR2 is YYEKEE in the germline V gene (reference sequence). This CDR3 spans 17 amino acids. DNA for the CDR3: TGTGCCAGCAGCTTGATTGACAGCCCTTCTCAACTCTATGGCTACACCTTC. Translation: CASSLIDSPSQLYGYTF.

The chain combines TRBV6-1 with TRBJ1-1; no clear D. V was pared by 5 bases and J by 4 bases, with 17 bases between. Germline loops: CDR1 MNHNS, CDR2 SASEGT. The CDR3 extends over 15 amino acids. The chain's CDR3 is CASSPYTVEGTEAFF. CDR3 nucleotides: TGTGCCAGCAGTCCCTATACGGTTGAGGGCACTGAAGCTTTCTTT.

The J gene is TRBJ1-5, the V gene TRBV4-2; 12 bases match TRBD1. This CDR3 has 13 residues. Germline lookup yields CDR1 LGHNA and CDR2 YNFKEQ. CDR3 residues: CASGTGGFQPQHF. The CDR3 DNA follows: TGTGCAAGCGGGACAGGGGGCTTTCAGCCCCAGCATTTT.

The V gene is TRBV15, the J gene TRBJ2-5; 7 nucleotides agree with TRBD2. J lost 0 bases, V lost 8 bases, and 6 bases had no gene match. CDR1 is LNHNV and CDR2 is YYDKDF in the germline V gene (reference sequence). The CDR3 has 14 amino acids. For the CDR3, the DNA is TGTGCCACCGGGCGGGGAGGGAACCAAGAGACCCAGTACTTC. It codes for CATGRGGNQETQYF. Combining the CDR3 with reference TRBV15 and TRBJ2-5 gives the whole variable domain DAMVIQNPRYQVTQFGKPVTLSCSQTLNHNVMYWYQQKSSQAPKLLFHYYDKDFNNEADTPDNFQSRRPNTSFCFLDIRSPGLGDTAMYLCATGRGGNQETQYFGPGTRLLVL.

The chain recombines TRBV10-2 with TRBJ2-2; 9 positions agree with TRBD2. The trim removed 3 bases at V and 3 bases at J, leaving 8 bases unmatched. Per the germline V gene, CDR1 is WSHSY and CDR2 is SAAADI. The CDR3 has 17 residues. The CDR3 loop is CASSEWVGLADTGELFF. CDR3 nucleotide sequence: TGCGCCAGCAGTGAATGGGTGGGACTAGCTGACACCGGGGAGCTGTTTTTT.

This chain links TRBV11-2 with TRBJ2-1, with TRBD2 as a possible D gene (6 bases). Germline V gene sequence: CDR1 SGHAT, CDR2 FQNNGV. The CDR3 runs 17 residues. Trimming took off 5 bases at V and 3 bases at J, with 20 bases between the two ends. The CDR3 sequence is CASSPTLAEANYNEQFF. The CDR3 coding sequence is TGTGCCAGCAGCCCTACCTTAGCGGAGGCCAACTACAATGAGCAGTTCTTC.

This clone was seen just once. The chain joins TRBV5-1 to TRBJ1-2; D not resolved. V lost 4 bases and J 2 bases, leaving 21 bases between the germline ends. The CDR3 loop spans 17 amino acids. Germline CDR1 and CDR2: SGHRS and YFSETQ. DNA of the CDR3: TGCGCCAGCAGCCATGGCCTCCGGAGTCAAAAGAACTATGGCTACACCTTC. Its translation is CASSHGLRSQKNYGYTF.

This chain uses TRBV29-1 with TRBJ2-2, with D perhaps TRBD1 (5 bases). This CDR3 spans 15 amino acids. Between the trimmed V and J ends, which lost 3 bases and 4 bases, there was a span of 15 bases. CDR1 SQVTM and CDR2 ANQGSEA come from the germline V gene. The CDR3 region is CSVDQGQGVTGELFF. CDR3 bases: TGCAGCGTTGACCAGGGCCAAGGGGTCACCGGGGAGCTGTTTTTT.

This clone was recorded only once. CDR3 sequence reads: CASSRPGLDTEAFF. The CDR3 DNA sequence: TGTGCCAGTAGTCGGCCGGGGTTGGACACTGAAGCTTTCTTT. The chain employs TRBV19 and TRBJ1-1; D ambiguous. The CDR3 runs 14 residues. From germline, CDR1 is LNHDA and CDR2 SQIVND (reference sequence). V was trimmed by 5 bases and J by 3 bases, leaving 13 bases between them.

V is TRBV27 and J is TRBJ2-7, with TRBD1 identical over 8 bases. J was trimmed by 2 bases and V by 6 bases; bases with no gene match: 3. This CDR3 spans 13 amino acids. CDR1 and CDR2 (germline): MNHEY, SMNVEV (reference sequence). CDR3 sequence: CASSLDRAYEQYF. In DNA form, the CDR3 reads TGTGCCAGCAGCTTGGACAGGGCCTACGAGCAGTACTTC.

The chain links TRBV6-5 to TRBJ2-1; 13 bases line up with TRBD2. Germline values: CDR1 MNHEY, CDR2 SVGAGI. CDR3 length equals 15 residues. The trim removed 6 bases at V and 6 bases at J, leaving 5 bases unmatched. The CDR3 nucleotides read TGTGCCAGCAGGTCCGGACTAGCGGGAGTCAATGAGCAGTTCTTC. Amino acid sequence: CASRSGLAGVNEQFF.

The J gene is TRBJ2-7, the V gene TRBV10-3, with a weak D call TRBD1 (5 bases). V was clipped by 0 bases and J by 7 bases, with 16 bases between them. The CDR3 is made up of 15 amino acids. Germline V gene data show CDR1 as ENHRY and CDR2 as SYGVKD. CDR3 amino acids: CAISESWSSKGEQYF. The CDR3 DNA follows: TGTGCCATCAGTGAGTCGTGGTCCTCTAAGGGGGAGCAGTACTTC.